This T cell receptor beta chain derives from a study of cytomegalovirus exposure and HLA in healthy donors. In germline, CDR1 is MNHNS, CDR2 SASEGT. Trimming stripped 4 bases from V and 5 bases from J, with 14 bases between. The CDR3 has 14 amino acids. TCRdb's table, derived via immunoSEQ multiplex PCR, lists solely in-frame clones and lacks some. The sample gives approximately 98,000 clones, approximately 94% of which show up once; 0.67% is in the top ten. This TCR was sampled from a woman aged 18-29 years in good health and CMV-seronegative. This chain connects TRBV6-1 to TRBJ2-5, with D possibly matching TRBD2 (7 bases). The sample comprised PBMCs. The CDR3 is CASSGGGLGETQYF. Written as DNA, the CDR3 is TGTGCCAGCAGTGGGGGGGGGCTTGGGGAGACCCAGTACTTC.